What follows describes a single T cell receptor beta chain. Its specificity is not known. A read error may produce the germline difference seen at one junction end. The data stem from a study of T-cell reconstitution after alpha-beta-depleted transplantation in children. General study points: After one year, T-cell counts and TCRbeta diversity mostly came from new T cells. In patients about two months after transplant, alpha-beta T cells reportedly arose from several hundred expanded graft clones.

Preparation of the TCRbeta library involved a method that used unique molecular identifiers. Via MiXCR, TCRdb re-called the PCR reads, giving one row per CDR3 protein. The data show about 300,000 distinct CDR3 sequences, 6% to 10% seen once. This sequence was found in a female patient aged 2-15 years who had a stem cell transplant for Fanconi anemia, so the T cells may come from the graft donor. The sequences come from peripheral blood, collected 360 days after TCRalphabeta/CD19-depleted stem cell transplant.

This CDR3 reads CASSSPGGVGVF. In nucleotides, the CDR3 is TGTGCCAGCAGCTCCCCCGGAGGGGTGGGAGTCTTC. The chain employs TRBV7-6 and TRBJ2-1; possibly TRBD2 for D (6 bases). This CDR3 comprises 12 residues. CDR1 and CDR2 (germline): SGHVS, FNYEAQ. Complete variable domain (other parts from reference TRBV7-6 and TRBJ2-1): GAGVSQSPRYKVTKRGQDVALRCDPISGHVSLYWYRQALGQGPEFLTYFNYEAQQDKSGLPNDRFSAERPEGSISTLTIQRTEQRDSAMYRCASSSPGGVGVFGPGTRLTVL.